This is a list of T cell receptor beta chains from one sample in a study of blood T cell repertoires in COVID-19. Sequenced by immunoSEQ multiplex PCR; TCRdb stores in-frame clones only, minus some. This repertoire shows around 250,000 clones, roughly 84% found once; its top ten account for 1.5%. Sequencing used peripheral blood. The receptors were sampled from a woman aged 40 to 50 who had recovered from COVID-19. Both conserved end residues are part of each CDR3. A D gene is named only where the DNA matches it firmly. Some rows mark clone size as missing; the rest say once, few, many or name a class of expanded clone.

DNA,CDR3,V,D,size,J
TGTGCCAGCAGCGGAGGAGCGGGCCCTGCCGATGGCTACACCTTC,CASSGGAGPADGYTF,TRBV6-5,-,-,TRBJ1-2
TGCAGTGCACAGGGGCAAACTGAAGCTTTCTTT,CSAQGQTEAFF,TRBV20-1,TRBD1,-,TRBJ1-1
TGTGCCAGCAGTCTTACAGTGAACACTGAAGCTTTCTTT,CASSLTVNTEAFF,TRBV6-4,-,once,TRBJ1-1
TGTGCCAGCAGCCAAGTCCCAGAAAAACTGTTTTTT,CASSQVPEKLFF,TRBV3-1/TRBV3-2,-,-,TRBJ1-4
TGTGCCAGCAGCTTATCGAGGGCTCAGCCCCAGCATTTT,CASSLSRAQPQHF,TRBV13,-,once,TRBJ1-5
TGTGCCAGCCTCCCGACAGCCACTGGAAACACCATATATTTT,CASLPTATGNTIYF,TRBV19,-,once,TRBJ1-3
TGTGCCAGCAGTTCAACCGGGACAGGGGACCAGCCCCAGCATTTT,CASSSTGTGDQPQHF,TRBV6-5,TRBD1,-,TRBJ1-5
TGCGCCAGCAGCTTAGGTACAGGGGTTAACTATGGCTACACCTTC,CASSLGTGVNYGYTF,TRBV5-1,TRBD1,few,TRBJ1-2
TGTGCCAGCAGCCAGTATCCAGGGCAAAAGGATGGCTACACCTTC,CASSQYPGQKDGYTF,TRBV14,-,-,TRBJ1-2
TGTGCCAGCAGCCACCTAGTGGACAGGGGCATATCCTACAATGAGCAGTTCTTC,CASSHLVDRGISYNEQFF,TRBV3-1/TRBV3-2,TRBD1,-,TRBJ2-1
TGTGCCAGCAGCCCAAACATGAACACTGAAGCTTTCTTT,CASSPNMNTEAFF,TRBV28,-,-,TRBJ1-1
TGTGCCAGCAGCCCCTTGGGACTAGCGGGGGGGATCTCCTACAATGAGCAGTTCTTC,CASSPLGLAGGISYNEQFF,TRBV16,TRBD2,-,TRBJ2-1
TGTGCCATCTGGCCGGGGGGTAGCACCGGGGAGCTGTTTTTT,CAIWPGGSTGELFF,TRBV10-3,TRBD2,-,TRBJ2-2
TGCGCCAGCAGCTGGGGACAAGGAGGTTCACCCCTCCACTTT,CASSWGQGGSPLHF,TRBV5-1,-,few,TRBJ1-6
TGTGCCAGTAGAGGGAGGGGGGCCAACGTCCTGACTTTC,CASRGRGANVLTF,TRBV19,-,-,TRBJ2-6
TGTGCCAGTAGTATGGATCGGGGGACCAATGAGCAGTTCTTC,CASSMDRGTNEQFF,TRBV19,-,-,TRBJ2-1
TGTGCCAGCAGGCAGGGAGGAGAGACCCAGTACTTC,CASRQGGETQYF,TRBV12-3/TRBV12-4,-,-,TRBJ2-5
TGTGCCAGCAGCCAAGTAGGGGATGGGGGCTACACCTTC,CASSQVGDGGYTF,TRBV3-1/TRBV3-2,-,-,TRBJ1-2
TGCGCCAGCAGCTTGGGAGTGACTAGCGGGGGGGCGACCCAGTACTTC,CASSLGVTSGGATQYF,TRBV5-1,TRBD2,-,TRBJ2-5
TGCGCCAGCAGTGAGTCTGCCAGTGGGGGGGATCGGGCTTTCTTT,CASSESASGGDRAFF,TRBV10-2,-,-,TRBJ1-1
TGTGCCAGCAGCGTAGGACGGACAGATAACTATGGCTACACCTTC,CASSVGRTDNYGYTF,TRBV9,-,once,TRBJ1-2
TGCGCCAGCAGTGGCACCGAGGCCACTGGCGGGGAGCTGTTTTTT,CASSGTEATGGELFF,TRBV10-1,-,-,TRBJ2-2
TGTGCCAGCAGCCTTACTTTAGGGACTAGTCTGGCAGATACGCAGTATTTT,CASSLTLGTSLADTQYF,TRBV7-8,TRBD2,-,TRBJ2-3
TGTGCCAGCAGCTTAGATATGACTGGTGGAAACACCATATATTTT,CASSLDMTGGNTIYF,TRBV11-2,-,-,TRBJ1-3
TGTGCCAGCAGCTTGGATACAGCCGAGCAGTACTTC,CASSLDTAEQYF,TRBV5-5,-,-,TRBJ2-7
TGTGCCACCCGAGGGGGGGGGTACCAAGAGACCCAGTACTTC,CATRGGGYQETQYF,TRBV2,-,-,TRBJ2-5
TGTGCCAGCAGTGGGACATATAGCACAGATACGCAGTATTTT,CASSGTYSTDTQYF,TRBV6-6,-,-,TRBJ2-3
TGTGCCAGCAGCACCGGACAGTATAGCAATCAGCCCCAGCATTTT,CASSTGQYSNQPQHF,TRBV28,-,-,TRBJ1-5
TGTGCCAGCTCCTCAGGTTTCAACACTGAAGCTTTCTTT,CASSSGFNTEAFF,TRBV12-3/TRBV12-4,-,-,TRBJ1-1
TGTGCCAGCGGAGGGACAGGGGGCTTCACTGAAGCTTTCTTT,CASGGTGGFTEAFF,TRBV2,TRBD1,once,TRBJ1-1
TGTGCCAGCAGTCCAAGATCAGGAGGAGGCTATGGCTACACCTTC,CASSPRSGGGYGYTF,TRBV4-2,-,-,TRBJ1-2
TGCGCCAGCAGCTTGTTCCCAGGATCGAACACCGGGGAGCTGTTTTTT,CASSLFPGSNTGELFF,TRBV5-1,-,-,TRBJ2-2
TGTGCCAGCAGCCACTTTTCAGGTTTCAGGGGAAGAACTGAAGCTTTCTTT,CASSHFSGFRGRTEAFF,TRBV3-1/TRBV3-2,-,-,TRBJ1-1
TGTGCCTGGAGTGGGGCAGAGACCCAGTACTTC,CAWSGAETQYF,TRBV30,-,once,TRBJ2-5
TGCAGTGCTAGTGGCCAGACTCAAACCAATGAGCAGTTCTTC,CSASGQTQTNEQFF,TRBV20-1,-,-,TRBJ2-1
TGTGCCAGCAGCCAATGGACAGGGGGCACCTACAATGAGCAGTTCTTC,CASSQWTGGTYNEQFF,TRBV3-1/TRBV3-2,TRBD1,-,TRBJ2-1
TGTGCCACCAGTGGGGCCCCTCCTAACTATGGCTACACCTTC,CATSGAPPNYGYTF,TRBV24-1,-,-,TRBJ1-2
TGTGCCAGCAAAGGGGCTAGTTATTCCCCATTAAACATTCAGTACTTC,CASKGASYSPLNIQYF,TRBV27,-,-,TRBJ2-4
TGTGCCAGTAGTAAACAGGGCGGGAACACTGAAGCTTTCTTT,CASSKQGGNTEAFF,TRBV19,-,-,TRBJ1-1
TGTGCCAGTAGTAAGACAGGGGCAATGTCCTACGAGCAGTACTTC,CASSKTGAMSYEQYF,TRBV19,TRBD1,-,TRBJ2-7
TGTGCCAGCTCACCACGGACAGGCAGCTCTGGGGCCAACGTCCTGACTTTC,CASSPRTGSSGANVLTF,TRBV18,TRBD1,-,TRBJ2-6
TGTGCCAGCAGCTTAGCGTGGGCGGGTACGCAGTATTTT,CASSLAWAGTQYF,TRBV7-2,-,few,TRBJ2-3
TGCAGCGTTGCAGTGGGAGGGGTTGAGCAGCCCCAGCATTTT,CSVAVGGVEQPQHF,TRBV29-1,-,-,TRBJ1-5
TGTGCCACCAGTGATCCAGGGACAGGGGAAGGGTATGGCTACACCTTC,CATSDPGTGEGYGYTF,TRBV24-1,TRBD1,-,TRBJ1-2
TGTGCCAGCAGCTTAGGCGGGGTAGAAACTGAAGCTTTCTTT,CASSLGGVETEAFF,TRBV7-3,-,-,TRBJ1-1
TGTGCCAGCAGCCCTCTCCCGGATACGCAGTATTTT,CASSPLPDTQYF,TRBV7-8,-,-,TRBJ2-3
TGTGCCTGGAGTGTAGAGGTTGGGACTGAAGCTTTCTTT,CAWSVEVGTEAFF,TRBV30,-,-,TRBJ1-1
TGTGCCAGCAGCCCATCTCTAGGGGGCAGCAACTATGGCTACACCTTC,CASSPSLGGSNYGYTF,TRBV5-4,TRBD1,-,TRBJ1-2
TGTGCCAGCAGCTTAGGCCGGGGGAGGCATGAAAAACTGTTTTTT,CASSLGRGRHEKLFF,TRBV5-4,-,once,TRBJ1-4
TGTGCCAGCAGCTTAGAGCGGGACAGAGTCTACGAGCAGTACTTC,CASSLERDRVYEQYF,TRBV11-2,-,-,TRBJ2-7
TGTGCCAGCAGCCAGAGGACTAGCGGGGGGGCTTTGGTCACCGGGGAGCTGTTTTTT,CASSQRTSGGALVTGELFF,TRBV3-1/TRBV3-2,TRBD2,-,TRBJ2-2
TGTGCCAGCAGCTTAAAGGACAGGGGAGACGGCTACACCTTC,CASSLKDRGDGYTF,TRBV7-9,TRBD1,-,TRBJ1-2
TGTGCCAGCAGTTTTCTGAGGGATCAGCCCCAGCATTTT,CASSFLRDQPQHF,TRBV12-3/TRBV12-4,-,-,TRBJ1-5